The rows below give T cell receptor beta chains drawn from one sample of a study of cytomegalovirus exposure and HLA in healthy donors. TCRdb's copy holds only in-frame clones and misses some; the assay was immunoSEQ multiplex PCR. The sample holds some 140,000 clones, 64% seen once. Input material: PBMCs. These receptor sequences come from a woman aged 40 to 50 in good health and CMV-seronegative. The CDR3 runs from the conserved cysteine through the conserved F or W. A D gene is named only where the DNA matches it firmly. Where a row states a size, it is once, few, many or the class of an expanded clone; other rows omit it.

D gene	V gene	clone size	J gene	CDR3 DNA	CDR3 protein
NA	TRBV5-4	NA	TRBJ1-3	TGTGCCAGCAGCTTGGCGGGAACTGGAAACACCATATATTTT	CASSLAGTGNTIYF
NA	TRBV5-1	NA	TRBJ2-5	TGCGCCAGCAGCTTGGTACCCTCTAACCAAGAGACCCAGTACTTC	CASSLVPSNQETQYF
TRBD1	TRBV28	NA	TRBJ1-6	TGTGCCAGCAGTTTGCGACAGGGAAGTGGCTCACCCCTCCACTTT	CASSLRQGSGSPLHF
NA	TRBV28	NA	TRBJ1-5	TGTGCCAGCAGTTTTTGGGAGTCGTATCAGCCCCAGCATTTT	CASSFWESYQPQHF
NA	TRBV19	NA	TRBJ2-7	TGTGCCAGTAGTATTGTGGGCCGTTCCTACGAGCAGTACTTC	CASSIVGRSYEQYF
TRBD1	TRBV5-4	few	TRBJ2-7	TGTGCCAGCAGCCTTTCCGGGACAGGTTCCTACGAGCAGTACTTC	CASSLSGTGSYEQYF
NA	TRBV4-1	NA	TRBJ2-1	TGCGCCAGCAGCCAAGAACTAGCCCAGAGCTCCTACAATGAGCAGTTCTTC	CASSQELAQSSYNEQFF
NA	TRBV7-6	NA	TRBJ2-7	TGTGCCAGCAGCTTAGTGGCGTCCCAGGGCTCCTACGAGCAGTACTTC	CASSLVASQGSYEQYF
TRBD2	TRBV4-1	NA	TRBJ2-7	TGCGCCAGCAGCCACCTTAGCGGGGGTGCCTACGAGCAGTACTTC	CASSHLSGGAYEQYF
NA	TRBV28	NA	TRBJ1-5	TGTGCCAGCAGTTTCGCGAGGAGCAATCAGCCCCAGCATTTT	CASSFARSNQPQHF